A selection of T cell receptor beta chains follows, all from one sample in a study of PD-L1 blockade in urothelial cancer. Some clones are missing from TCRdb's copy, which holds only in-frame ones; the method was immunoSEQ multiplex PCR. The table shows 20,000 to 30,000 clones, with 75% to 90% occurring only once. The sample in question was PBMCs, obtained around atezolizumab (anti-PD-L1) treatment. Receptors originate from a man between 60 and 75 years old with urothelial cancer. Each CDR3 is given with its conserved first and last residue. A D gene is named only where the DNA matches it firmly. Part of the rows lack a size; the others show once, few, many or a class for expanded clones.

.	.	TRBJ2-6	TRBV19	CASKPGGAGANVLTF	TGTGCCAGTAAGCCCGGGGGAGCTGGGGCCAACGTCCTGACTTTC
.	.	TRBJ2-7	TRBV11-2	CASSLFGTPIQDEQYF	TGTGCCAGCAGCTTATTCGGGACACCCATCCAGGACGAGCAGTACTTC
TRBD2	.	TRBJ2-1	TRBV19	CASSSLGGNGEQFF	TGTGCCAGTAGTAGTCTCGGGGGGAATGGTGAGCAGTTCTTC
TRBD2	once	TRBJ2-5	TRBV5-1	CASRMSTSDTQYF	TGCGCCAGCAGAATGTCCACTAGCGACACCCAGTACTTC
TRBD2	.	TRBJ2-7	TRBV5-4	CASSATSGASYEQYF	TGTGCCAGCAGCGCCACTAGCGGGGCGTCCTACGAGCAGTACTTC
.	once	TRBJ1-5	TRBV30	CAWTRGHSGQPQHF	TGTGCCTGGACCAGAGGGCATTCGGGTCAGCCCCAGCATTTT
.	.	TRBJ2-3	TRBV4-1	CASSLSPLPSTDTQYF	TGCGCCAGCAGCCTAAGCCCGCTACCGAGCACAGATACGCAGTATTTT
.	.	TRBJ1-1	TRBV6-5	CASSRFMNTEAFF	TGTGCCAGCAGTCGGTTTATGAACACTGAAGCTTTCTTT
TRBD2	.	TRBJ2-2	TRBV5-1	CASSSARGGAGELFF	TGCGCCAGCAGCTCCGCTCGCGGGGGGGCGGGGGAGCTGTTTTTT
TRBD1	.	TRBJ2-5	TRBV5-6	CASSPRINRGRGETQYF	TGTGCCAGCAGCCCCCGTATTAACAGGGGGCGCGGGGAGACCCAGTACTTC
TRBD2	.	TRBJ2-7	TRBV29-1	CSAASGSFGYEQYF	TGCAGCGCCGCTAGCGGGAGTTTTGGCTACGAGCAGTACTTC
.	.	TRBJ1-4	TRBV7-2	CASSRGLEREKLFF	TGTGCCAGCAGCCGAGGACTCGAACGGGAAAAACTGTTTTTT
TRBD2	.	TRBJ2-5	TRBV7-2	CASRPGLAVQETQYF	TGTGCCAGCAGGCCGGGACTAGCGGTTCAAGAGACCCAGTACTTC
TRBD1	.	TRBJ1-2	TRBV6-5	CASRRGQGGGYTF	TGTGCCAGCAGGCGAGGACAGGGAGGCGGCTACACCTTC
.	.	TRBJ1-6	TRBV5-1	CASSLAGQGYSPLHF	TGCGCCAGCAGCTTGGCCGGGCAGGGGTATTCACCCCTCCACTTT
TRBD2	.	TRBJ2-2	TRBV19	CASSKKAGGPNTGELFF	TGTGCCAGTAGTAAGAAAGCGGGGGGGCCGAACACCGGGGAGCTGTTTTTT
TRBD2	.	TRBJ2-1	TRBV6-5	CASSYSPSGSASEQFF	TGTGCCAGCAGTTACTCTCCTAGCGGGAGCGCCTCGGAACAGTTCTTC
.	.	TRBJ2-7	TRBV5-5	CASSLGVGRDYEQYF	TGTGCCAGCAGCTTGGGCGTGGGGCGGGACTACGAGCAGTACTTC
TRBD2	.	TRBJ2-7	TRBV10-3	CAITGTSGLGEQYF	TGTGCCATCACCGGGACTAGCGGATTGGGTGAGCAGTACTTC
.	.	TRBJ2-2	TRBV18	CASSPTAPGTGELFF	TGTGCCAGCTCACCGACAGCCCCCGGCACCGGGGAGCTGTTTTTT
TRBD1	.	TRBJ2-7	TRBV7-9	CASSRGQGYEQYF	TGTGCCAGCAGCAGGGGACAGGGCTACGAGCAGTACTTC
.	.	TRBJ2-5	TRBV6-1	CASSVGDLETQYF	TGTGCCAGCAGTGTGGGGGACTTGGAGACCCAGTACTTC
TRBD1	.	TRBJ2-7	TRBV2	CASIGTGYEQYF	TGTGCCAGCATTGGGACAGGTTACGAGCAGTACTTC
.	.	TRBJ1-2	TRBV6-1	CASSEAGGRYGYTF	TGTGCCAGCAGTGAAGCCGGGGGACGGTATGGCTACACCTTC
.	.	TRBJ1-2	TRBV5-4	CASSPETGFNYGYTF	TGTGCCAGCAGCCCCGAAACAGGGTTCAACTATGGCTACACCTTC
.	.	TRBJ2-5	TRBV19	CASSDGGTQETQYF	TGTGCCAGTAGTGATGGGGGGACCCAAGAGACCCAGTACTTC
.	.	TRBJ2-5	TRBV2	CASSATGVQETQYF	TGTGCCAGCAGTGCGACGGGGGTCCAAGAGACCCAGTACTTC
.	.	TRBJ1-3	TRBV6-1	CASSARVGGSGNTIYF	TGTGCCAGCAGTGCCAGGGTGGGGGGCTCTGGAAACACCATATATTTT
.	.	TRBJ2-7	TRBV6-5	CASSSPPAREQYF	TGTGCCAGCAGTAGTCCCCCCGCGCGCGAGCAGTACTTC
TRBD2	.	TRBJ2-7	TRBV4-2	CASSQEERGSSSYEQYF	TGTGCCAGCAGCCAAGAGGAGCGGGGTAGTTCCTCGTACGAGCAGTACTTC
.	.	TRBJ2-1	TRBV2	CATMPRSYNEQFF	TGTGCCACTATGCCTCGCTCCTACAATGAGCAGTTCTTC
TRBD2	once	TRBJ2-1	TRBV6-1	CASSEANSGGRQFF	TGTGCCAGCAGTGAAGCAAATAGCGGGGGTCGCCAGTTCTTC
TRBD2	.	TRBJ2-1	TRBV14	CASSSGTSGYNEQFF	TGTGCCAGCAGCTCCGGGACTAGCGGATACAATGAGCAGTTCTTC
.	.	TRBJ1-2	TRBV7-2	CASTLIRVDYGYTF	TGTGCCAGCACCCTAATCAGGGTTGACTATGGCTACACCTTC
.	.	TRBJ1-1	TRBV29-1	CSVATEPNTEAFF	TGCAGCGTTGCGACAGAGCCTAACACTGAAGCTTTCTTT
.	.	TRBJ2-2	TRBV6-5	CASSSDNRNTGELFF	TGTGCCAGCAGTTCGGATAACAGGAACACCGGGGAGCTGTTTTTT
.	.	TRBJ1-2	TRBV27	CASSLHRAANNGYTF	TGTGCCAGCAGTTTACACAGGGCTGCGAACAACGGCTACACCTTC
TRBD1	.	TRBJ2-1	TRBV9	CASSETGSPYNEQFF	TGTGCCAGCAGCGAGACAGGGTCTCCCTACAATGAGCAGTTCTTC
TRBD1	.	TRBJ1-2	TRBV2	CARTGGWYGYTF	TGTGCCAGAACAGGGGGCTGGTATGGCTACACCTTC
TRBD2	.	TRBJ2-3	TRBV5-1	CASRASGGLAGPGREDTQYF	TGCGCCAGCAGAGCATCGGGGGGACTAGCGGGACCCGGCCGGGAAGATACGCAGTATTTT
TRBD2	.	TRBJ2-1	TRBV7-9	CASSPSPRRAGVLYNEQFF	TGTGCCAGCAGCCCCTCCCCCCGGCGAGCGGGAGTCTTGTACAATGAGCAGTTCTTC
.	.	TRBJ1-1	TRBV2	CARKTSGGTEAFF	TGTGCCAGGAAGACTTCGGGGGGCACTGAAGCTTTCTTT
TRBD2	.	TRBJ2-1	TRBV7-7	CASSLGTSGGNEQFF	TGTGCTAGCAGCTTAGGTACTAGCGGGGGCAATGAGCAGTTCTTC
.	.	TRBJ1-5	TRBV15	CATSMGLNQPQHF	TGTGCCACCAGCATGGGACTTAATCAGCCCCAGCATTTT
TRBD2	.	TRBJ2-1	TRBV2	CASEGLAGADEQFF	TGTGCCAGTGAGGGGCTAGCGGGAGCAGATGAGCAGTTCTTC
.	.	TRBJ1-2	TRBV5-4	CASSLGGNYGYTF	TGTGCCAGCAGCTTGGGCGGGAACTATGGCTACACCTTC
TRBD2	.	TRBJ2-3	TRBV4-1	CASSQEGKTSGRRKTQYF	TGCGCCAGCAGCCAAGAAGGAAAAACTAGCGGGAGAAGGAAGACGCAGTATTTT
TRBD2	.	TRBJ2-7	TRBV30	CAWSFSGTSSDEQYF	TGTGCCTGGAGTTTTTCCGGGACTAGCTCTGACGAGCAGTACTTC
.	.	TRBJ2-5	TRBV11-2	CASSLSSTFGAKETQYF	TGTGCCAGCAGCCTCTCGTCGACCTTTGGAGCAAAAGAGACCCAGTACTTC
.	.	TRBJ1-2	TRBV7-2	CASSLGPARYYGYTF	TGTGCCAGCAGCTTAGGTCCCGCCAGATACTATGGCTACACCTTC
.	.	TRBJ1-3	TRBV10-3	CAISGLRVNSGNTIYF	TGTGCCATCAGTGGCCTCAGGGTCAACTCTGGAAACACCATATATTTT
.	.	TRBJ2-6	TRBV12-1	CASSFRDRGLSGANVLTF	TGTGCCAGCAGCTTTAGGGACAGGGGATTATCTGGGGCCAACGTCCTGACTTTC
.	.	TRBJ2-7	TRBV5-4	CASSFAQNTYEQYF	TGTGCCAGCAGCTTTGCACAGAACACCTACGAGCAGTACTTC
TRBD1	.	TRBJ1-4	TRBV28	CASSQGAPEKLFF	TGTGCCAGCAGTCAGGGGGCCCCTGAAAAACTGTTTTTT
.	once	TRBJ1-1	TRBV5-4	CASSFELSNTEAFF	TGTGCCAGCAGCTTTGAGCTTTCGAACACTGAAGCTTTCTTT
.	.	TRBJ1-1	TRBV4-1	CASSVAGVTEAFF	TGCGCCAGCAGCGTGGCGGGGGTGACTGAAGCTTTCTTT
.	.	TRBJ1-4	TRBV11-2	CASSPGISPELFF	TGTGCCAGCAGCCCGGGAATTTCCCCCGAACTGTTTTTT